The clone carrying this T cell receptor (beta chain) has just a few counts. This entry is derived from a study of T cell repertoires in cytomegalovirus infection. This CDR3 contains 16 residues. The V end was cut by 7 bases, the J end by 4 bases, with 20 bases between. Germline V gene data show CDR1 as MNHEY and CDR2 as SMNVEV (reference sequence). TCRdb recomputed calls from the reads with MiXCR, one row per CDR3 protein. The sample yields about 530,000 distinct CDR3 sequences, less than 30% seen once. This sequence originates from a human donor in good health (CMV status not recorded). Some clones in this sample may be carry-over from other donors' samples. The sample consisted of PBMCs. This chain uses TRBV27 with TRBJ2-1, with D possibly being TRBD2 (5 bases). The CDR3 spells CASILPLEERYNEQFF. The CDR3 bases are TGTGCCAGCATCCTCCCTTTGGAGGAAAGATACAATGAGCAGTTCTTC.